The rows below give T cell receptor beta chains drawn from one sample of a study of identical twins. One entry per CDR3 protein results from TCRdb running MiXCR on the 5' RACE reads. Among roughly 230,000 distinct CDR3 sequences listed, about 8% were seen once. These data also formed part of another study, on yellow fever vaccine responses in identical twins.

Sequenced input: CD8+ T cells sorted from blood. All receptors derive from a woman under 30 in good health. CDR3s include the opening cysteine and the closing phenylalanine or tryptophan. The D gene is left open where the match is weak. Size is stated for part of the rows, as once, few or many counts, or as a class when the clone is expanded.

j_call: TRBJ2-7
d_call: TRBD1
v_call: TRBV20-1
clone_size: NA
cdr3_nt: TGCAGTACCCAATGGACAGGGTCATCCTACGAGCAGTACTTC
cdr3_aa: CSTQWTGSSYEQYF

j_call: TRBJ2-3
d_call: NA
v_call: TRBV5-6
clone_size: few
cdr3_nt: TGTGCCAGCTGTACCTGGGCAACAGATACGCAGTATTTT
cdr3_aa: CASCTWATDTQYF

j_call: TRBJ2-3
d_call: NA
v_call: TRBV12-3/TRBV12-4
clone_size: many
cdr3_nt: TGTGCCAGCAGTCGGAGTACAGATACGCAGTATTTT
cdr3_aa: CASSRSTDTQYF

j_call: TRBJ2-2
d_call: NA
v_call: TRBV5-1
clone_size: few
cdr3_nt: TGCGCCAGCACGCGAAGGGGTATCGGGGAGCTGTTTTTT
cdr3_aa: CASTRRGIGELFF

j_call: TRBJ2-1
d_call: NA
v_call: TRBV4-3
clone_size: many
cdr3_nt: TGCGCCAGCAGCCAACGCCGGACAGAAGTATACAATGAGCAGTTCTTC
cdr3_aa: CASSQRRTEVYNEQFF

j_call: TRBJ2-3
d_call: NA
v_call: TRBV6-1
clone_size: few
cdr3_nt: TGTGCCAGCACAGGAGACTACACAGATACGCAGTATTTT
cdr3_aa: CASTGDYTDTQYF

j_call: TRBJ2-1
d_call: TRBD2
v_call: TRBV29-1
clone_size: few
cdr3_nt: TGCAGCGTTAAAGGGTCGATAGCGGGGGGCAATTACAATGAGCAGTTCTTC
cdr3_aa: CSVKGSIAGGNYNEQFF

j_call: TRBJ2-7
d_call: NA
v_call: TRBV5-5
clone_size: NA
cdr3_nt: TGTGCCAGCAGCTTGAGTCGGTGGGGGCGCGAGCAGTACTTC
cdr3_aa: CASSLSRWGREQYF

j_call: TRBJ2-2
d_call: NA
v_call: TRBV9
clone_size: NA
cdr3_nt: TGTGCCAGCAGCGTAGCTAGCAGGCAACCGAACACCGGGGAGCTGTTTTTT
cdr3_aa: CASSVASRQPNTGELFF

j_call: TRBJ1-2
d_call: TRBD1
v_call: TRBV9
clone_size: many
cdr3_nt: TGTGCCAGCAGCGTAGGAAACAGGGGGCAGGAGGGCTACACCTTC
cdr3_aa: CASSVGNRGQEGYTF

j_call: TRBJ1-1
d_call: NA
v_call: TRBV7-9
clone_size: few
cdr3_nt: TGTGCCAGCAGCGATTACTCTGAAGCTTTCTTT
cdr3_aa: CASSDYSEAFF

j_call: TRBJ2-7
d_call: NA
v_call: TRBV18
clone_size: NA
cdr3_nt: TGTGCCAGCTCACCATCACCCTTACCCTACGAGCAGTACTTC
cdr3_aa: CASSPSPLPYEQYF

j_call: TRBJ2-7
d_call: NA
v_call: TRBV20-1
clone_size: NA
cdr3_nt: TGCAGTGCCCGGGACATGGCCTCCTACGAGCAGTACTTC
cdr3_aa: CSARDMASYEQYF

j_call: TRBJ2-5
d_call: NA
v_call: TRBV4-3
clone_size: NA
cdr3_nt: TGCGCCAGCAGCCAGTGGATAGGCAAAGAGACCCAGTACTTC
cdr3_aa: CASSQWIGKETQYF

j_call: TRBJ2-7
d_call: NA
v_call: TRBV20-1
clone_size: few
cdr3_nt: TGCAGTGTCAAGGGTGGCCGGGACTACGAGCAGTACTTC
cdr3_aa: CSVKGGRDYEQYF

j_call: TRBJ2-2
d_call: NA
v_call: TRBV4-2
clone_size: many
cdr3_nt: TGTGCCAGCAGCTCCCGAACCACCGGGGAGCTGTTTTTT
cdr3_aa: CASSSRTTGELFF

j_call: TRBJ2-1
d_call: TRBD2
v_call: TRBV29-1
clone_size: few
cdr3_nt: TGCAGCGTTGTCGGGCTAGCGGGGGCCCCTTACAATGAGCAGTTCTTC
cdr3_aa: CSVVGLAGAPYNEQFF

j_call: TRBJ2-7
d_call: NA
v_call: TRBV4-2
clone_size: NA
cdr3_nt: TGTGCCAGCAGCCAGGATAGGGACTTATCCTACGAGCAGTACTTC
cdr3_aa: CASSQDRDLSYEQYF

j_call: TRBJ2-7
d_call: NA
v_call: TRBV15
clone_size: NA
cdr3_nt: TGTGCCACCAGCATTCCGGACTCCGCCTACGAGCAGTACTTC
cdr3_aa: CATSIPDSAYEQYF

j_call: TRBJ2-1
d_call: NA
v_call: TRBV27
clone_size: many
cdr3_nt: TGTGCCAGCAGTTTACGGGGAGTGGCGAACCCTTTCAGTGAGCAGTTCTTC
cdr3_aa: CASSLRGVANPFSEQFF

j_call: TRBJ1-1
d_call: TRBD1
v_call: TRBV24-1
clone_size: few
cdr3_nt: TGTGCCACCAGTGACCCCGGGACAGGGAATACTGAAGCTTTCTTT
cdr3_aa: CATSDPGTGNTEAFF

j_call: TRBJ2-3
d_call: TRBD2
v_call: TRBV12-3/TRBV12-4
clone_size: medium-sized
cdr3_nt: TGTGCCAGCAGCCCTCCGGGACTAGCGGGCCCAAAGCCCACAGATACGCAGTATTTT
cdr3_aa: CASSPPGLAGPKPTDTQYF

j_call: TRBJ2-7
d_call: TRBD2
v_call: TRBV10-3
clone_size: NA
cdr3_nt: TGTGCCATCAGTGAGTCGTGGACTAGCGGGAGAAACGAGCAGTACTTC
cdr3_aa: CAISESWTSGRNEQYF

j_call: TRBJ1-2
d_call: TRBD1
v_call: TRBV7-9
clone_size: few
cdr3_nt: TGTGCCAGCAGCTCAATCAGTCCCCCGGGACAGACCTATGGCTACACCTTC
cdr3_aa: CASSSISPPGQTYGYTF

j_call: TRBJ2-2
d_call: NA
v_call: TRBV7-9
clone_size: few
cdr3_nt: TGTGCCAGCAGCCCCAGGGTCGGGGAGCTGTTTTTT
cdr3_aa: CASSPRVGELFF

j_call: TRBJ2-2
d_call: NA
v_call: TRBV6-4
clone_size: few
cdr3_nt: TGTGCCAGCAGTGACGGGCAATCGGGGGAGCTGTTTTTT
cdr3_aa: CASSDGQSGELFF

j_call: TRBJ1-1
d_call: NA
v_call: TRBV7-9
clone_size: NA
cdr3_nt: TGTGCCAGCAGCTTTTTGGTGTGGAACACTGAAGCTTTCTTT
cdr3_aa: CASSFLVWNTEAFF

j_call: TRBJ2-5
d_call: NA
v_call: TRBV21-1
clone_size: NA
cdr3_nt: TGTGCCAGCAGCATTGCGGGCCTCCAAGAGACCCAGTACTTC
cdr3_aa: CASSIAGLQETQYF

j_call: TRBJ2-7
d_call: NA
v_call: TRBV20-1
clone_size: many
cdr3_nt: TGCAGTGCTAGAGGGGTTGAGGATAGCTCCTACGAGCAGTACTTC
cdr3_aa: CSARGVEDSSYEQYF

j_call: TRBJ2-7
d_call: NA
v_call: TRBV12-3/TRBV12-4
clone_size: NA
cdr3_nt: TGTGCCAGCAGTTTACGAGAGGGCGTCTACGAGCAGTACTTC
cdr3_aa: CASSLREGVYEQYF

j_call: TRBJ2-3
d_call: NA
v_call: TRBV4-1
clone_size: few
cdr3_nt: TGCGCCAGCAGCCAAGAAAGGCTGCCAGGGGAGGGGGATACGCAGTATTTT
cdr3_aa: CASSQERLPGEGDTQYF

j_call: TRBJ1-3
d_call: NA
v_call: TRBV6-6
clone_size: NA
cdr3_nt: TGTGCCAGCAGTTACTCGCCGGGTTTGAGTGGAAACACCATATATTTT
cdr3_aa: CASSYSPGLSGNTIYF

j_call: TRBJ2-1
d_call: NA
v_call: TRBV7-9
clone_size: few
cdr3_nt: TGTGCCAGCAGCCCCTGGACGGAAGGTTCCTACAATGAGCAGTTCTTC
cdr3_aa: CASSPWTEGSYNEQFF

j_call: TRBJ2-1
d_call: NA
v_call: TRBV5-6
clone_size: few
cdr3_nt: TGTGCCAGCAGCCAAGGTGGGAACAATGAGCAGTTCTTC
cdr3_aa: CASSQGGNNEQFF

j_call: TRBJ2-3
d_call: NA
v_call: TRBV3-1
clone_size: few
cdr3_nt: TGTGCCAGCAGCCAAGATGTTGGAGTGACCTTCACAGATACGCAGTATTTT
cdr3_aa: CASSQDVGVTFTDTQYF